Following are 32 T cell receptor beta chains from one sample sequenced in a study of blood T cell repertoires in COVID-19. Produced via immunoSEQ multiplex PCR; TCRdb's table is partial and in-frame only. The sample has about 250,000 clones; approximately 90% are singletons. Sample: peripheral blood. These receptors came from a woman aged 25 to 45 with active or convalescent COVID-19.

The rearrangement uses TRBV18 and TRBJ1-2, with a tentative D call TRBD1 (5 bases). The CDR3 is 13 residues long. Germline V gene data show CDR1 as KGHSH and CDR2 as LQKENI. Trimming took 3 bases from V and 8 from J, leaving 13 bases between them. The CDR3 protein is CASSPRRDLGYTF. CDR3 coding DNA: TGTGCCAGCTCACCTAGACGGGACTTGGGCTACACCTTC.

The V call is TRBV10-2, the J call TRBJ1-1, with D unclear. CDR1 WSHSY and CDR2 SAAADI come from the germline V gene. V lost 7 bases and J 5 bases, leaving 14 bases between the germline ends. This CDR3 comprises 13 residues. The CDR3 nucleotides are TGCGCCAGCATCGGGAGCCTGGGGACTGAAGCTTTCTTT. Encoded protein: CASIGSLGTEAFF.

The chain recombines TRBV20-1 with TRBJ1-1; tentatively, D is TRBD1 (5 bases). Germline V gene sequence: CDR1 DFQATT, CDR2 SNEGSKA (reference sequence). Trimming took 6 bases from V and 7 from J, leaving 12 bases between them. The CDR3 covers 11 residues. CDR3 in amino acids: CSAKGQGEAFF. DNA of the CDR3: TGCAGTGCAAAGGGGCAGGGTGAAGCTTTCTTT.

The chain couples TRBV5-5 to TRBJ2-4, with unresolved D. Germline CDR1 SGHKS, CDR2 YYEKEE (reference sequence). CDR3 length: 14 amino acids. The V and J ends lost 1 base and 0 bases respectively, with 5 bases between them. The CDR3 here is CASSLQLAKNIQYF. CDR3 coding DNA: TGTGCCAGCAGCTTGCAATTAGCCAAAAACATTCAGTACTTC.

The genes are TRBV3-1 (or the pseudogene TRBV3-2) and TRBJ2-5; D gene unclear. Trimming removed 0 bases from V and 5 bases from J, with 13 bases in between. CDR3 length: 15 residues. Germline V gene data show CDR1 as LGHDT and CDR2 as YNNKEL (reference sequence). The chain's CDR3 is CASSQDWLTGETQYF. The CDR3 DNA follows: TGTGCCAGCAGCCAAGATTGGCTCACCGGGGAGACCCAGTACTTC.

V and J are TRBV21-1 and TRBJ1-6; the table gives TRBD1 as D, unverified against the DNA. TRBV21-1 is given as a pseudogene. The CDR3 covers 15 residues. The CDR3 sequence: CASSARDRANSPLHF. The DNA for the CDR3 is TGTGCCAGCAGCGCACGGGACAGGGCGAATTCACCCCTCCACTTT.

V gene TRBV5-5 combines with J gene TRBJ2-7; 7 bases align to TRBD2. V lost 0 bases and J lost 1; bases outside the gene matches: 1. Germline loops: CDR1 SGHKS, CDR2 YYEKEE (reference sequence). The CDR3 contains 14 residues. CDR3 in DNA: TGTGCCAGCAGCTTGGCGGGGGGTTCCTACGAGCAGTACTTC. As protein: CASSLAGGSYEQYF.

This clone has just a few counts. DNA for the CDR3: TGCGCCAGCAGCCGAGGACAGGGGAACACTGAAGCTTTCTTT. This translates into CASSRGQGNTEAFF. The genes are TRBV4-1 and TRBJ1-1, with 8 nucleotides matching TRBD1. The length of the CDR3 is 14 residues. V was clipped by 4 bases and J by 1 base; unmatched bases: 2. The V gene's germline CDR1 is MGHRA and CDR2 YSYEKL.

V and J are TRBV18 and TRBJ1-2; unclear D gene. The ends were cut back, 1 base at V and 6 bases at J, with 15 bases in the middle. This CDR3 spans 15 amino acids. Germline V lookup: CDR1 KGHSH, CDR2 LQKENI. This CDR3 is CASSPQNLAVNGYTF. The CDR3 DNA follows: TGTGCCAGCTCACCACAGAATCTGGCGGTAAATGGCTACACCTTC.

This chain joins TRBV7-8 and TRBJ2-7; TRBD1 aligns across 10 bases. With 4 bases clipped from V and 6 bases from J, the junction kept 9 bases outside the gene matches. The length of the CDR3 is 15 residues. From germline, CDR1 is SGHVS and CDR2 FQNEAQ. The CDR3 DNA reads TGTGCCAGCAGCTCCCGACAGGGGGCCTTCGGCGAGCAGTACTTC. Translated, it gives CASSSRQGAFGEQYF.

In DNA form, the CDR3 reads TGCGCCAGCCGGAGGGAAAGCGGCACTGAAGCTTTCTTT. Translated, it gives CASRRESGTEAFF. The chain is built from TRBV5-1 and TRBJ1-1, with unresolved D. The CDR3 extends over 13 amino acids. Germline CDR1 reads SGHRS; CDR2 reads YFSETQ. Trimming left V 7 bases short and J 4 bases short, with 14 bases between. Together with reference TRBV5-1 and TRBJ1-1, the CDR3 gives the full variable domain: KAGVTQTPRYLIKTRGQQVTLSCSPISGHRSVSWYQQTPGQGLQFLFEYFSETQRNKGNFPGRFSGRQFSNSRSEMNVSTLELGDSALYLCASRRESGTEAFFGQGTRLTVV.

CDR3 sequence reads: CASSLQVGGARTQYF. DNA of the CDR3: TGTGCCAGCAGCTTACAAGTCGGAGGGGCTAGGACCCAGTACTTC. This chain uses TRBV7-9 with TRBJ2-5, with D maybe TRBD2 (6 bases). The germline V gene encodes CDR1 SEHNR and CDR2 FQNEAQ (reference sequence). The CDR3 spans 15 residues. The V and J ends lost 2 bases and 7 bases respectively, with 17 bases between them.

This clone appeared a few times. CDR3 protein: CASSYSARGETQYF. As DNA, the CDR3 is TGTGCCAGCAGTTACTCCGCTAGGGGGGAGACCCAGTACTTC. The chain couples TRBV6-2 or TRBV6-3 to TRBJ2-5; perhaps TRBD1 as D (6 bases). Germline V gives CDR1 MNHEY, CDR2 SVGEGT. The CDR3 contains 14 residues. Trimming took off 0 bases at V and 5 bases at J, with 10 bases between the two ends.

The chain employs TRBV5-5 and TRBJ2-5; D is unclear. The V and J ends lost 1 base and 5 bases respectively, with 9 bases between them. Germline CDR1 reads SGHKS; CDR2 reads YYEKEE (reference sequence). This CDR3 contains 13 residues. The CDR3 DNA is TGTGCCAGCAGCTTGATTCTAAGCGAGACCCAGTACTTC. Amino acid sequence: CASSLILSETQYF.

The rearrangement links TRBV19 to TRBJ1-4, with 10 bases fitting TRBD1. Losses at the gene ends were 5 bases for V and 6 bases for J; bases not matched to a gene: 6. CDR3 length equals 15 residues. The germline V gene encodes CDR1 LNHDA and CDR2 SQIVND (reference sequence). The CDR3 DNA follows: TGTGCCAGTAGTCCCCAGACAGGGGGCTATGAAAAACTGTTTTTT. It codes for CASSPQTGGYEKLFF.

In DNA form, the CDR3 reads TGCGCCAGCAGCCGTGGGGGCGCAGACACCGGGGAGCTGTTTTTT. Its protein is CASSRGGADTGELFF. The J gene is TRBJ2-2, the V gene TRBV4-3; a possible D gene is TRBD1 (6 bases). V lost 4 bases and J lost 3, with 12 bases in between. CDR1 LGHNA and CDR2 YSLEER come from the germline V gene. The CDR3 runs 15 residues.

The chain uses TRBV19 and TRBJ2-5; maybe TRBD2 (5 bases). The CDR3 has 12 residues. Germline assignment: CDR1 LNHDA and CDR2 SQIVND (reference sequence). V lost 4 bases and J lost 5, with 8 bases in between. CDR3 loop: CASSSTRETQYF. CDR3 DNA sequence: TGTGCCAGTAGTAGTACTAGGGAGACCCAGTACTTC. The entire variable domain, with the rest obtained from reference TRBV19 and TRBJ2-5, is as follows: DGGITQSPKYLFRKEGQNVTLSCEQNLNHDAMYWYRQDPGQGLRLIYYSQIVNDFQKGDIAEGYSVSREKKESFPLTVTSAQKNPTAFYLCASSSTRETQYFGPGTRLLVL.

This rearrangement joins TRBV4-3 to TRBJ1-2; the D gene is possibly TRBD1 (6 bases). This CDR3 is 13 amino acids long. The germline gives CDR1 LGHNA, CDR2 YSLEER. The germline V and J ends were trimmed by 4 bases and 6 bases, with 12 bases remaining between them. The CDR3 reads CASSPYRADGYTF. In nucleotides, the CDR3 is TGCGCCAGCAGCCCCTACAGGGCCGATGGCTACACCTTC.

The V and J genes are TRBV9 and TRBJ1-6, with D tentatively TRBD1 (5 bases). The CDR3 totals 15 residues. Trimming cost V 4 bases and J 8 bases, with 16 bases left between them. The germline V gene encodes CDR1 SGDLS and CDR2 YYNGEE. In DNA form, the CDR3 reads TGTGCCAGCAGCCCTCTCTCGGGGGGTTATTCACCCCTCCACTTT. Translating gives CASSPLSGGYSPLHF.

The chain is built from TRBV4-2 and TRBJ2-1; 7 bases agree with TRBD2. Germline V gives CDR1 LGHNA, CDR2 YNFKEQ. This CDR3 contains 16 residues. V was pared by 0 bases and J by 1 base, with 3 bases of the junction left unmatched. The CDR3 nucleotides read TGTGCCAGCAGCCAAGACCCAGCGGGGTCCTACAATGAGCAGTTCTTC. This sequence encodes CASSQDPAGSYNEQFF.

The genes are TRBV5-1 and TRBJ1-2; D unresolved. The germline V and J ends were trimmed by 4 bases and 4 bases, with 14 bases remaining between them. Germline CDR1 is SGHRS and CDR2 is YFSETQ. The CDR3 contains 14 residues. CDR3 region: CASSLTGSGYGYTF. The CDR3 DNA sequence: TGCGCCAGCAGCCTGACGGGGAGTGGCTATGGCTACACCTTC.

This clone turned up a few times. The chain links TRBV5-5 to TRBJ1-2, with TRBD1 as a possible D gene (5 bases). V was shortened by 4 bases and J by 2 bases, with 12 bases between the two germline ends. The germline V gene encodes CDR1 SGHKS and CDR2 YYEKEE (reference sequence). CDR3 length equals 14 residues. The CDR3 bases are TGTGCCAGCAGCCGGGAGGGGTCCAACTATGGCTACACCTTC. It yields the protein CASSREGSNYGYTF.

This clone was seen only a few times. This sample includes further DNA sequences coding for the same CDR3. The chain employs TRBV30 and TRBJ1-5; D gene ambiguous. Germline assignment: CDR1 GTSNPN and CDR2 SVGIG (reference sequence). With 2 bases removed from V and 0 bases from J, the gap between germline ends came to 11 bases. The CDR3 extends over 15 amino acids. CDR3 bases: TGTGCCTGGAGTTCGGGAGTAAATAGCAATCAGCCCCAGCATTTT. Its translation: CAWSSGVNSNQPQHF.

The chain has TRBV24-1 and TRBJ2-2; TRBD1 matches at 10 bases. Per germline, CDR1 KGHDR and CDR2 SFDVKD. CDR3 size: 18 residues. J lost 6 bases, V lost 0 bases, and 9 bases had no gene match. The CDR3 DNA reads as TGTGCCACCAGTGATTTGACCCCGGGACAGGGGATTGCCGGGGAGCTGTTTTTT. Amino acid sequence: CATSDLTPGQGIAGELFF.

The chain combines TRBV12-3 or TRBV12-4 with TRBJ1-5; D is possibly TRBD1 (6 bases). The ends were cut back, 4 bases at V and 10 bases at J, with 11 bases in the middle. The CDR3 loop spans 12 amino acids. The CDR3, as DNA: TGTGCCAGCAGTTCAGAACAGGGCCCCCAGCATTTT. Its translation is CASSSEQGPQHF.

V gene TRBV6-2 or TRBV6-3 combines with J gene TRBJ2-7; 9 nucleotides agree with TRBD1. CDR3 length: 14 residues. Trimming took 6 bases from V and 5 from J; bases not matched to a gene: 8. Germline-derived CDR1 and CDR2 are MNHEY and SVGEGT. The CDR3 DNA reads as TGTGCCAGCAGCTCCGGGACAGGGTCCCACGAGCAGTACTTC. This sequence encodes CASSSGTGSHEQYF.

V gene TRBV18 combines with J gene TRBJ2-5; D may be TRBD2 (6 bases). There are 16 residues in the CDR3. CDR1 and CDR2 (germline): KGHSH, LQKENI. Trimming left V 2 bases short and J 1 base short, with 14 bases between. The CDR3 protein is CASSPNGRGLQETQYF. CDR3 coding DNA: TGTGCCAGCTCACCAAATGGTAGGGGACTCCAAGAGACCCAGTACTTC. Complete variable domain (other parts from reference TRBV18 and TRBJ2-5): NAGVMQNPRHLVRRRGQEARLRCSPMKGHSHVYWYRQLPEEGLKFMVYLQKENIIDESGMPKERFSAEFPKEGPSILRIQQVVRGDSAAYFCASSPNGRGLQETQYFGPGTRLLVL.

The V call is TRBV7-8, the J call TRBJ2-3; 10 bases fit TRBD1. The J segment lost 4 bases and the V segment lost 7 bases, leaving 5 bases of the junction unmatched. Germline V gene data show CDR1 as SGHVS and CDR2 as FQNEAQ. CDR3 length: 14 amino acids. Written as DNA, the CDR3 is TGTGCCAGCAACGGGGACAGGGGCGCAGATACGCAGTATTTT. Translating it yields CASNGDRGADTQYF.

The chain links TRBV7-2 to TRBJ2-3, with 8 bases aligning to TRBD2. V was clipped by 5 bases and J by 5 bases; unmatched bases: 9. This CDR3 is built from 15 residues. Germline V gene sequence: CDR1 SGHTA, CDR2 FQGNSA. The CDR3 nucleotides are TGTGCCAGCAGCCAAGGTCGGGGGGGAAGAGATACGCAGTATTTT. Its translation: CASSQGRGGRDTQYF.

The chain joins TRBV5-6 to TRBJ1-3; possibly TRBD1 for D (5 bases). This CDR3 has 16 amino acids. CDR1 is SGHDT, CDR2 YYEEEE, per germline. Trimming shortened V by 4 bases and J by 0 bases, and 14 bases separated the two germline ends. This CDR3 reads CASSIRVLGSGNTIYF. For the CDR3, the DNA is TGTGCCAGCAGCATCAGGGTTTTGGGCTCTGGAAACACCATATATTTT. Variable domain in full (rest from reference TRBV5-6 and TRBJ1-3): DAGVTQSPTHLIKTRGQQVTLRCSPKSGHDTVSWYQQALGQGPQFIFQYYEEEERQRGNFPDRFSGHQFPNYSSELNVNALLLGDSALYLCASSIRVLGSGNTIYFGEGSWLTVV.

V is TRBV21-1 and J is TRBJ2-5; the D call of TRBD2 is as the table states it, not checked on the DNA. TRBV21-1 constitutes a pseudogene. The CDR3 runs to 16 residues. In DNA form, the CDR3 reads TGTGCCAGCAGCAAAGGCGGTATCGGGGATCGGGTGACCCAGTACTTC. Translating gives CASSKGGIGDRVTQYF.

This chain links TRBV30 with TRBJ1-6, with 9 positions matching TRBD1. Trimming took 0 bases from V and 9 from J; bases not matched to a gene: 3. Germline V gene lookup returns CDR1 GTSNPN and CDR2 SVGIG (reference sequence). The CDR3 totals 14 residues. CDR3 coding DNA: TGTGCCTGGAGTGTGACAGGGGGACTTTCACCCCTCCACTTT. Its translation: CAWSVTGGLSPLHF.